One sample yielded the 26 T cell receptor beta chains listed below, sequenced in a study of monozygotic twins with cystic fibrosis. Profiling relied on immunoSEQ multiplex PCR, and the TCRdb table lists in-frame clones only, not all of them. The sample gives tens of thousands of clones, about 92% of which show up once; roughly 0.9% is in the top ten. The sequencing input was blood. Receptor source: a girl aged 2-9 years with cystic fibrosis.

The chain employs TRBV18 and TRBJ2-1, with TRBD1 matching over 8 bases. Germline V gene sequence: CDR1 KGHSH, CDR2 LQKENI. Trimming took 3 bases from V and 4 from J; bases not matched to a gene: 5. This CDR3 has 15 amino acids. The CDR3, as DNA: TGTGCCAGCTCACCGCAGGGGGCCGGTTACAATGAGCAGTTCTTC. Translated, it gives CASSPQGAGYNEQFF. Full variable domain (missing parts from reference TRBV18 and TRBJ2-1): NAGVMQNPRHLVRRRGQEARLRCSPMKGHSHVYWYRQLPEEGLKFMVYLQKENIIDESGMPKERFSAEFPKEGPSILRIQQVVRGDSAAYFCASSPQGAGYNEQFFGPGTRLTVL.

This sequence joins TRBV6-1 and TRBJ2-6, with D maybe TRBD1 (6 bases). The CDR3 length is 15 residues. The germline CDR1 and CDR2 sequences are MNHNS and SASEGT. Deletions cut 7 bases from V and 0 bases from J, with 10 bases between. CDR3 nucleotides: TGTGCCAGCACAGGGGCCGACTCTGGGGCCAACGTCCTGACTTTC. It translates to CASTGADSGANVLTF.

This chain uses TRBV28 with TRBJ2-2; TRBD2 aligns across 8 bases. In germline, CDR1 is MDHEN, CDR2 SYDVKM. V lost 10 bases to trimming and J lost 4 bases; unmatched junction nucleotides: 11. There are 15 residues in the CDR3. In nucleotides, the CDR3 is TGTGCCACCCGCGGGGGGCAGGGGCCCACCGGGGAGCTGTTTTTT. It specifies CATRGGQGPTGELFF.

V is TRBV7-2 and J is TRBJ2-1; TRBD1 matches 7 bases. Trimming removed 8 bases from V and 4 bases from J; junction bases left unmatched: 8. In germline, CDR1 is SGHTA, CDR2 FQGNSA. The CDR3 runs to 14 residues. CDR3 amino acids: CASSPGQKYNEQFF. The CDR3 DNA sequence: TGTGCCAGCTCCCCGGGACAGAAATACAATGAGCAGTTCTTC.

The gene calls are TRBV5-6 and TRBJ2-5; D may be TRBD2 (6 bases). This CDR3 has 15 residues. Germline V gene lookup returns CDR1 SGHDT and CDR2 YYEEEE. The V end was cut by 2 bases, the J end by 5 bases, with 16 bases between. CDR3 amino acids: CASSFPNSGGETQYF. The CDR3 region has the DNA TGTGCCAGCAGCTTCCCAAATAGCGGCGGGGAGACCCAGTACTTC. Filled out from reference TRBV5-6 and TRBJ2-5, the complete variable domain reads DAGVTQSPTHLIKTRGQQVTLRCSPKSGHDTVSWYQQALGQGPQFIFQYYEEEERQRGNFPDRFSGHQFPNYSSELNVNALLLGDSALYLCASSFPNSGGETQYFGPGTRLLVL.

The J gene is TRBJ2-2, the V gene TRBV6-6, with D uncertain. The CDR3 spans 14 residues. Germline lookup yields CDR1 MNHNY and CDR2 SVGAGI (reference sequence). Between the trimmed V and J ends, which lost 0 bases and 5 bases, there was a span of 7 bases. The CDR3 loop reads CASSYSRETGELFF. The CDR3 DNA reads as TGTGCCAGCAGTTACTCGCGAGAAACCGGGGAGCTGTTTTTT.

This clone was seen just once. V gene TRBV27 combines with J gene TRBJ2-7; 8 bases map to TRBD2. Germline values: CDR1 MNHEY, CDR2 SMNVEV (reference sequence). The CDR3 contains 14 residues. With 3 bases clipped from V and 2 bases from J, the junction kept 3 bases outside the gene matches. The CDR3 bases are TGTGCCAGCAGTTTTAGCGGGACCGCCTACGAGCAGTACTTC. Its translation is CASSFSGTAYEQYF.

This rearrangement joins TRBV7-9 to TRBJ2-5; D not resolved. Germline V gives CDR1 SEHNR, CDR2 FQNEAQ (reference sequence). The CDR3 spans 11 residues. Trimming cost V 5 bases and J 1 base, with 2 bases left between them. CDR3 in amino acids: CASSLQETQYF. The CDR3 nucleotides are TGTGCCAGCAGCCTCCAAGAGACCCAGTACTTC.

The chain combines TRBV4-3 with TRBJ2-7; 10 bases map to TRBD1. Germline CDR1 and CDR2: LGHNA and YSLEER. V gave up 0 bases and J gave up 4 bases; unmatched junction bases: 9. The CDR3 is made up of 17 amino acids. CDR3 sequence reads: CASSQDDRDRGPYEQYF. CDR3 sequence (DNA): TGCGCCAGCAGCCAAGACGATCGCGACAGGGGGCCTTACGAGCAGTACTTC.

The chain employs TRBV29-1 and TRBJ2-1; 10 bases line up with TRBD1. The CDR3 extends over 17 amino acids. V lost 0 bases to trimming and J lost 6 bases; unmatched junction nucleotides: 11. CDR1 and CDR2 (germline): SQVTM, ANQGSEA. For the CDR3, the DNA is TGCAGCGTTGAAGATCAAGTGGGACAGGGGACTTTCAATGAGCAGTTCTTC. This translates into CSVEDQVGQGTFNEQFF.

The chain is built from TRBV15 and TRBJ2-5, with D perhaps TRBD1 (6 bases). The germline CDR1 and CDR2 sequences are LNHNV and YYDKDF (reference sequence). The CDR3 is made up of 17 amino acids. V lost 0 bases, J lost 4 bases, and 18 bases lay in between. The DNA for the CDR3 is TGTGCCACCAGCAGAGATAAGTTTACGGACAGAAGAGAGACCCAGTACTTC. It encodes CATSRDKFTDRRETQYF. The entire variable domain, with the rest obtained from reference TRBV15 and TRBJ2-5, is as follows: DAMVIQNPRYQVTQFGKPVTLSCSQTLNHNVMYWYQQKSSQAPKLLFHYYDKDFNNEADTPDNFQSRRPNTSFCFLDIRSPGLGDTAMYLCATSRDKFTDRRETQYFGPGTRLLVL.

The J gene is TRBJ1-4, the V gene TRBV7-9; D is undetermined. The CDR3 is 17 residues long. V lost 1 base, J lost 0 bases, and 12 bases lay in between. Germline assignment: CDR1 SEHNR and CDR2 FQNEAQ (reference sequence). CDR3 sequence: CASSLDMRISTNEKLFF. For the CDR3, the DNA is TGTGCCAGCAGCTTAGATATGCGGATTTCAACTAATGAAAAACTGTTTTTT.

The rearrangement uses TRBV5-6 and TRBJ1-2; D not resolved. CDR1 and CDR2 from the germline V gene are SGHDT and YYEEEE. This CDR3 spans 11 amino acids. Between the trimmed V and J ends, which lost 2 bases and 8 bases, there was a span of 7 bases. CDR3 in amino acids: CASSFRRGYTF. CDR3 nucleotides: TGTGCCAGCAGCTTCCGACGGGGCTACACCTTC. Filled out from reference TRBV5-6 and TRBJ1-2, the complete variable domain reads DAGVTQSPTHLIKTRGQQVTLRCSPKSGHDTVSWYQQALGQGPQFIFQYYEEEERQRGNFPDRFSGHQFPNYSSELNVNALLLGDSALYLCASSFRRGYTFGSGTRLTVV.

This chain joins TRBV2 and TRBJ1-2; D is perhaps TRBD1 (6 bases). The CDR3 extends over 12 amino acids. Germline CDR1 reads SNHLY; CDR2 reads FYNNEI. Trimming stripped 6 bases from V and 8 bases from J, with 13 bases between. The CDR3 region is CASRGPGEGYTF. CDR3 nucleotide sequence: TGTGCCAGCAGGGGCCCAGGGGAAGGCTACACCTTC.

The rearrangement links TRBV7-9 to TRBJ2-2; D not resolved. This CDR3 spans 10 amino acids. The V gene lost 6 bases and the J gene lost 9 bases, with 5 bases spanning the gap. Germline V gene lookup returns CDR1 SEHNR and CDR2 FQNEAQ (reference sequence). The CDR3 is CASSPRELFF. The CDR3, as DNA: TGTGCCAGCAGTCCTAGGGAGCTGTTTTTT.

This chain links TRBV27 with TRBJ1-3; 7 nucleotides line up with TRBD1. This CDR3 contains 14 residues. Trimming at V came to 6 bases and at J to 6 bases, leaving 8 bases not matched to a gene. From germline, CDR1 is MNHEY and CDR2 SMNVEV (reference sequence). CDR3 protein: CASSVTGRVNTIYF. CDR3 DNA: TGTGCCAGCAGCGTGACAGGGCGGGTAAACACCATATATTTT.

The J gene is TRBJ2-1, the V gene TRBV6-6, with a weak D call TRBD1 (6 bases). Trimming removed 6 bases at V and 12 bases at J, with 18 bases between. Per germline, CDR1 MNHNY and CDR2 SVGAGI (reference sequence). The CDR3 has 13 amino acids. As DNA, the CDR3 is TGTGCCAGCAGCCCGAATACGGACAGTTCGCAGTTCTTC. This encodes CASSPNTDSSQFF.

The rearrangement links TRBV9 to TRBJ1-1; possible D gene TRBD1, 5 bases. This CDR3 comprises 14 residues. CDR1 is SGDLS and CDR2 is YYNGEE in the germline V gene. The ends were cut back, 4 bases at V and 6 bases at J, with 16 bases in the middle. CDR3 nucleotides: TGTGCCAGCAGCCTTGAGGGACGGAGAGCTGAAGCTTTCTTT. It is translated as CASSLEGRRAEAFF.

V and J are TRBV5-3 and TRBJ1-1, with D uncertain. TRBV5-3 is treated as an ORF (open reading frame) with a function not yet certain. The CDR3 totals 15 residues. Trimming removed 4 bases at V and 4 bases at J, with 17 bases between. The CDR3 spells CARSMDPRMGTEAFF. The CDR3 nucleotides read TGTGCCAGAAGCATGGATCCTCGGATGGGCACTGAAGCTTTCTTT.

This sequence joins TRBV6-1 and TRBJ2-2, with TRBD2 identical over 11 bases. CDR3 length: 15 residues. J was trimmed by 1 base and V by 6 bases; bases with no gene match: 1. Germline CDR1 is MNHNS and CDR2 is SASEGT. The DNA for the CDR3 is TGTGCCAGCAGGGGACTAGCGGAGAACACCGGGGAGCTGTTTTTT. Translating gives CASRGLAENTGELFF.

The chain joins TRBV5-4 to TRBJ2-1; 7 bases are a match to TRBD1. Per germline, CDR1 SGHNT and CDR2 YYREEE (reference sequence). V trimming: 4 bases; J trimming: 3 bases; junction bases outside the gene matches: 7. This CDR3 region has 15 residues. In DNA form, the CDR3 reads TGTGCCAGCAGCGCTGACAGGGCGATCTACAATGAGCAGTTCTTC. This codes for CASSADRAIYNEQFF. Drawing the rest from reference TRBV5-4 and TRBJ2-1, the complete variable domain is ETGVTQSPTHLIKTRGQQVTLRCSSQSGHNTVSWYQQALGQGPQFIFQYYREEENGRGNFPPRFSGLQFPNYSSELNVNALELDDSALYLCASSADRAIYNEQFFGPGTRLTVL.

V usage is TRBV19 and J usage is TRBJ2-1, with 7 bases fitting TRBD2. Germline-derived CDR1 and CDR2 are LNHDA and SQIVND (reference sequence). Unmatched junction bases numbered 4, after V lost 4 bases and J lost 1 base. CDR3 length: 15 residues. The chain's CDR3 is CASSRPSGSYNEQFF. CDR3 nucleotides: TGTGCCAGTAGTAGGCCTAGCGGATCCTACAATGAGCAGTTCTTC.

The CDR3 sequence is CASSSDRSYEQFF. CDR3 nucleotides: TGTGCCAGCAGTTCCGACAGGAGTTATGAGCAGTTCTTC. The rearrangement joins TRBV5-4 to TRBJ2-1, with D possibly matching TRBD1 (6 bases). Germline CDR1 reads SGHNT; CDR2 reads YYREEE (reference sequence). Trimming left V 5 bases short and J 8 bases short, with 14 bases between. The CDR3 runs 13 residues.

The chain employs TRBV2 and TRBJ2-7; TRBD1 matches 7 bases. The CDR3 loop spans 14 amino acids. Trimming cost V 6 bases and J 3 bases; bases outside gene matches: 8. The V gene's germline CDR1 is SNHLY and CDR2 FYNNEI. DNA for the CDR3: TGTGCCAGCAGCGGAGACAGGGATGTCTACGAGCAGTACTTC. It is translated as CASSGDRDVYEQYF.

V and J are TRBV30 and TRBJ2-1; no clear D. The CDR3 sequence is 12 residues long. CDR1 is GTSNPN and CDR2 is SVGIG in the germline V gene (reference sequence). V lost 4 bases to trimming and J lost 9 bases, with 13 bases between them. DNA for the CDR3: TGTGCCTGGAACGCAGCAAGAGGTGAGCAGTTCTTC. This gives the protein CAWNAARGEQFF.

The chain employs TRBV15 and TRBJ1-2; unclear D gene. Trimming pared 0 bases from V and 7 bases from J, leaving 6 bases between. Germline V gives CDR1 LNHNV, CDR2 YYDKDF (reference sequence). This CDR3 has 12 residues. The CDR3 reads CATSRDPFGYTF. DNA of the CDR3: TGTGCCACCAGCAGAGATCCCTTTGGCTACACCTTC.